Given below is one T cell receptor (beta chain) in context. Its antigen is still unknown. This sample was taken from a study of cytomegalovirus exposure and HLA in healthy donors. TCRdb's table, derived via immunoSEQ multiplex PCR, lists solely in-frame clones and lacks some. This sample has approximately 300,000 clones, with around 90% found just once. The validation cohort, a group of over a hundred subjects, included the donors and was separate from the roughly 620-subject first cohort. Broader study findings: Clusters of TCRs from the first cohort tended to co-occur in the roughly 120 validation repertoires (as a later analysis found).

This receptor was identified in a woman in her twenties or thirties in good health and CMV-seropositive. Specimen: PBMCs.

CDR3 in DNA: TGTGCCAGCAGCCAAGAGAGTAGAGGGGGGTGGGAGACCCAGTACTTC. Translated, it gives CASSQESRGGWETQYF. J is TRBJ2-5 and V is TRBV4-2; tentatively, D is TRBD1 or TRBD2 (6 bases each). The CDR3 sequence is 16 residues long. Trimming removed 0 bases from V and 5 bases from J, with 16 bases in between. The V gene's germline CDR1 is LGHNA and CDR2 YNFKEQ.